Each of the 17 T cell receptor beta chains below was sequenced from the same sample in a study of siplizumab effects on memory and regulatory T cells. Generated by immunoSEQ multiplex PCR, the TCRdb table keeps only in-frame clones and is missing some. The repertoire holds roughly 56,000 clones, with around 97% as singletons. Sequencing was performed on naive CD8+ T cells sorted from blood. The receptors stem from a human donor in good health.

The chain links TRBV28 to TRBJ2-7; D is uncertain. From germline, CDR1 is MDHEN and CDR2 SYDVKM. This CDR3 has 13 residues. V lost 6 bases to trimming and J lost 3 bases, with 12 bases between them. CDR3 region: CASSTLPYYEQYF. CDR3 DNA: TGTGCCAGCAGCACCCTCCCCTACTACGAGCAGTACTTC. Filled out from reference TRBV28 and TRBJ2-7, the complete variable domain reads DVKVTQSSRYLVKRTGEKVFLECVQDMDHENMFWYRQDPGLGLRLIYFSYDVKMKEKGDIPEGYSVSREKKERFSLILESASTNQTSMYLCASSTLPYYEQYFGPGTRLTVT.

The rearrangement uses TRBV4-1 and TRBJ2-2; tentative D call: TRBD2 (5 bases). Looked up from germline, CDR1 is MGHRA and CDR2 is YSYEKL. The V and J ends lost 2 bases and 6 bases respectively, with 10 bases between them. This CDR3 contains 14 residues. CDR3: CASSQRSAAGELFF. The CDR3 bases are TGCGCCAGCAGCCAACGGTCAGCGGCCGGGGAGCTGTTTTTT.

V and J are TRBV9 and TRBJ1-5, with D possibly matching TRBD1 (5 bases). Germline V lookup: CDR1 SGDLS, CDR2 YYNGEE. This CDR3 region has 14 residues. V lost 4 bases, J lost 2 bases, and 10 bases lay in between. The CDR3 nucleotides are TGTGCCAGCAGCTCAGGGTTTGGCAATCAGCCCCAGCATTTT. As protein: CASSSGFGNQPQHF. Looking up the rest from reference TRBV9 and TRBJ1-5 gives the full variable domain: DSGVTQTPKHLITATGQRVTLRCSPRSGDLSVYWYQQSLDQGLQFLIQYYNGEERAKGNILERFSAQQFPDLHSELNLSSLELGDSALYFCASSSGFGNQPQHFGDGTRLSIL.

This clone was seen a single time. This chain joins TRBV9 and TRBJ2-3, with D possibly being TRBD1 (5 bases). The germline CDR1 and CDR2 sequences are SGDLS and YYNGEE. V was cut by 3 bases and J by 4 bases, with 18 bases left in between. The CDR3 has 16 residues. The CDR3 region is CASSGMSVGRADTQYF. The CDR3 DNA reads TGTGCCAGCAGCGGGATGAGTGTGGGCAGGGCAGATACGCAGTATTTT.

The V gene is TRBV30, the J gene TRBJ2-1, with D perhaps TRBD2 (5 bases). Germline loops: CDR1 GTSNPN, CDR2 SVGIG (reference sequence). V was pared by 8 bases and J by 0 bases, with 14 bases between. The CDR3 has 14 residues. CDR3 protein: CAGERRSSYNEQFF. The CDR3 DNA is TGTGCCGGGGAAAGGAGGAGCTCCTACAATGAGCAGTTCTTC. The full variable domain, its missing parts supplied by reference TRBV30 and TRBJ2-1, is SQTIHQWPATLVQPVGSPLSLECTVEGTSNPNLYWYRQAAGRGLQLLFYSVGIGQISSEVPQNLSASRPQDRQFILSSKKLLLSDSGFYLCAGERRSSYNEQFFGPGTRLTVL.

CDR3 region: CASSDVRTYEQYF. DNA for the CDR3: TGTGCCAGCAGTGACGTCCGGACCTACGAGCAGTACTTC. The chain carries TRBV2 and TRBJ2-7; D ambiguous. The length of the CDR3 is 13 residues. Trimming removed 3 bases at V and 2 bases at J, with 8 bases between. Germline V gives CDR1 SNHLY, CDR2 FYNNEI.

The chain has TRBV6-6 and TRBJ1-1; no definite D call. The germline V gene has CDR1 MNHNY and CDR2 SVGAGI (reference sequence). Between the trimmed V and J ends, which lost 4 bases and 7 bases, there was a span of 7 bases. This CDR3 is 11 amino acids long. CDR3 DNA: TGTGCCAGCAGTTCCGGAAATGAAGCTTTCTTT. The encoded protein is CASSSGNEAFF.

The chain is built from TRBV6-6 and TRBJ2-1; 9 bases line up with TRBD2. The V segment lost 5 bases and the J segment 5 bases; nucleotides outside the gene matches: 7. Germline V gene lookup returns CDR1 MNHNY and CDR2 SVGAGI (reference sequence). CDR3 length: 15 residues. CDR3 in DNA: TGTGCCAGCAGTGGCTCTAGCGGGACCAACAATGAGCAGTTCTTC. Its protein product is CASSGSSGTNNEQFF.

V and J are TRBV6-5 and TRBJ1-1; D perhaps matches TRBD1 (6 bases). There are 14 residues in the CDR3. V lost 6 bases and J lost 6, with 17 bases in between. Germline loops: CDR1 MNHEY, CDR2 SVGAGI. This CDR3 reads CASSLGGARSEAFF. Written as DNA, the CDR3 is TGTGCCAGCAGCCTTGGGGGGGCGAGGTCTGAAGCTTTCTTT.

This clone was counted once. The rearrangement links TRBV6-5 to TRBJ2-7, with D unresolved. Trimming pared 2 bases from V and 3 bases from J, leaving 5 bases between. The CDR3 contains 12 residues. Germline CDR1 MNHEY, CDR2 SVGAGI. This chain's CDR3 is CASSYAGYEQYF. The CDR3 region has the DNA TGTGCCAGCAGTTACGCAGGCTACGAGCAGTACTTC.

This clone has just one count. The chain uses TRBV10-1 and TRBJ1-1; D is undetermined. This CDR3 has 17 amino acids. The V end lost 5 bases, the J end lost 1 base, and 20 bases lay between the germline ends. Per germline, CDR1 WNHNN and CDR2 SYGVQD (reference sequence). CDR3 sequence: CASSFHRVPSTNTEAFF. The DNA of the CDR3 is TGCGCCAGCAGTTTTCACCGGGTCCCAAGCACGAACACTGAAGCTTTCTTT.

Points on this clone: The same CDR3 is also encoded by other DNA sequences in this sample. The rearrangement joins TRBV12-5 to TRBJ2-7, with D tentatively TRBD2 (5 bases). Germline V gene sequence: CDR1 LGHNT, CDR2 FRNRAP. Trimming took 2 bases from V and 4 from J, leaving 6 bases between them. The CDR3 sequence is 12 residues long. The CDR3 protein is CASGLWEYEQYF. CDR3 DNA: TGTGCTAGTGGTTTGTGGGAGTACGAGCAGTACTTC.

The V and J genes are TRBV9 and TRBJ1-5, with D maybe TRBD1 (6 bases). This CDR3 has 14 residues. CDR1 and CDR2 from the germline V gene are SGDLS and YYNGEE. The ends were cut back, 3 bases at V and 7 bases at J, with 14 bases in the middle. The CDR3 loop is CASSGTGIGQPQHF. CDR3 DNA: TGTGCCAGCAGCGGAACAGGGATCGGGCAGCCCCAGCATTTT.

The chain uses TRBV5-1 and TRBJ1-2, with 7 bases that match TRBD1. Germline-derived CDR1 and CDR2 are SGHRS and YFSETQ. The J segment lost 5 bases and the V segment lost 0 bases, leaving 13 bases of the junction unmatched. The CDR3 runs 17 residues. DNA for the CDR3: TGCGCCAGCAGCTTGGGAGACAGGGCCCTCCGTGGGTATGGCTACACCTTC. It codes for CASSLGDRALRGYGYTF.

The genes are TRBV5-4 and TRBJ2-7, with 8 nucleotides matching TRBD1. Per the germline V gene, CDR1 is SGHNT and CDR2 is YYREEE (reference sequence). The junction had 1 base not matched to a gene; V was cut back by 2 bases and J by 0 bases. The CDR3 totals 14 residues. This CDR3 reads CASSFTGGSYEQYF. The CDR3 DNA reads TGTGCCAGCAGCTTCACAGGGGGCTCCTACGAGCAGTACTTC. Full variable domain (rest looked up from reference TRBV5-4 and TRBJ2-7): ETGVTQSPTHLIKTRGQQVTLRCSSQSGHNTVSWYQQALGQGPQFIFQYYREEENGRGNFPPRFSGLQFPNYSSELNVNALELDDSALYLCASSFTGGSYEQYFGPGTRLTVT.

This rearrangement joins TRBV28 to TRBJ1-2; D is undetermined. The germline CDR1 and CDR2 sequences are MDHEN and SYDVKM. This CDR3 is 15 amino acids long. Trimming took 3 bases from V and 3 from J, leaving 14 bases between them. CDR3 in amino acids: CASSLTNGRHYGYTF. CDR3 sequence (DNA): TGTGCCAGCAGTTTGACAAACGGCCGGCACTATGGCTACACCTTC.

The rearrangement joins TRBV30 to TRBJ2-7, with a weak D call TRBD2 (5 bases). Germline V lookup: CDR1 GTSNPN, CDR2 SVGIG (reference sequence). V gave up 4 bases and J gave up 5 bases, with 24 bases separating them. The CDR3 is 16 amino acids. CDR3 protein: CAWNLGLSGDGDEQYF. The DNA for the CDR3 is TGTGCCTGGAACTTAGGACTGTCTGGGGATGGCGACGAGCAGTACTTC.